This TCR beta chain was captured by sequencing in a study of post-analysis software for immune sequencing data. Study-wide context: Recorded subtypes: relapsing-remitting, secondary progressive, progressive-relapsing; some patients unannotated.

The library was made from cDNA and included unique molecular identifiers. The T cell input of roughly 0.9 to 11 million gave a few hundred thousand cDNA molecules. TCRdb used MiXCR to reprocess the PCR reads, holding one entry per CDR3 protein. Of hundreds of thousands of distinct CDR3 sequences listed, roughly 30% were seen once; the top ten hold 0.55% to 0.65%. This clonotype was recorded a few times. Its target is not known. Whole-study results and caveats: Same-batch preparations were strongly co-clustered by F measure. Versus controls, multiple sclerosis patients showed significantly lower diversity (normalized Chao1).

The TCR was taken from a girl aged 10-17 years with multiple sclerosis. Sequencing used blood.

The CDR3: CSARIRGGDANEQFF. The CDR3 nucleotides read TGCAGTGCCAGGATCCGCGGGGGGGATGCGAATGAGCAGTTCTTC. The gene calls are TRBV20-1 and TRBJ2-1, with 9 bases aligning to TRBD2. J gave up 7 bases and V 6 bases, and 13 bases lay outside the gene matches. The CDR3 is made up of 15 amino acids. CDR1 is DFQATT, CDR2 SNEGSKA, per germline (reference sequence).